These 14 T cell receptor beta chains were all obtained from the same sample, sequenced in a study of shared clonotypes between healthy human individuals. CD45RO-negative, CCR7-selected cells formed the naive CD8 fraction, which excluded terminally differentiated effector memory CD45RA+ cells. Measured with immunoSEQ multiplex PCR; TCRdb has only the in-frame clones, and not every one. The data hold around 1.9 million clones, with around 93% observed a single time. The sequencing sample was made of naive CD8+ T cells from PBMCs. The receptors here all came from a young man in good health. Some clones in this sample may be carry-over from other donors' samples.

The rearrangement uses TRBV11-2 and TRBJ2-1; the D gene is possibly TRBD2 (6 bases). The germline CDR1 and CDR2 sequences are SGHAT and FQNNGV. The length of the CDR3 is 17 residues. Trimming left V 2 bases short and J 2 bases short, with 16 bases between. The CDR3 region has the DNA TGTGCCAGCAGCTTATCGGGGAGACTAGACCCCTACAATGAGCAGTTCTTC. This encodes CASSLSGRLDPYNEQFF.

The V gene is TRBV2, the J gene TRBJ1-2; 8 bases are shared with TRBD1. Trimming cost V 7 bases and J 8 bases; bases outside gene matches: 18. The CDR3 length is 16 residues. CDR1 and CDR2 (germline): SNHLY, FYNNEI. The CDR3 region has the DNA TGTGCCAGCAAACGTCCAGGGGGCGATTTGGGAATCGGCTACACCTTC. Its translation is CASKRPGGDLGIGYTF.

V and J are TRBV14 and TRBJ2-1; 7 positions match TRBD2. Germline V gene lookup returns CDR1 SGHDN and CDR2 FVKESK. The CDR3 runs to 14 residues. V was clipped by 10 bases and J by 4 bases; unmatched bases: 10. Here the CDR3 DNA reads TGTGCCACCGGGCGGAGCGGGGAATACAATGAGCAGTTCTTC. It codes for CATGRSGEYNEQFF.

This rearrangement joins TRBV11-2 to TRBJ2-3, with D maybe TRBD1 (6 bases). The CDR3 totals 12 residues. V was clipped by 6 bases and J by 4 bases, with 8 bases between them. Germline values: CDR1 SGHAT, CDR2 FQNNGV. The CDR3: CASSEGADTQYF. The CDR3 DNA sequence: TGTGCCAGCAGTGAGGGGGCAGATACGCAGTATTTT.

About this clone: The sample contains more than one DNA sequence encoding this CDR3. In nucleotides, the CDR3 is TGCAGCGTTGGGGGTCCAGAGCAGTACTTC. Protein product: CSVGGPEQYF. The chain employs TRBV29-1 and TRBJ2-7; no clear D. V was pared by 4 bases and J by 7 bases, with 8 bases between. Germline V gene sequence: CDR1 SQVTM, CDR2 ANQGSEA. This CDR3 is built from 10 residues.

The table lists this clone with a count of one. The sample holds other DNA sequences that translate to the same CDR3. The chain joins TRBV11-2 to TRBJ2-5; 10 nucleotides line up with TRBD2. The CDR3 has 14 amino acids. With V trimmed by 4 bases and J by 3 bases, 2 bases remained unmatched. The germline CDR1 and CDR2 sequences are SGHAT and FQNNGV. CDR3 nucleotides: TGTGCCAGCAGCTCAGGACTAGCGGAAGAGACCCAGTACTTC. Amino acids: CASSSGLAEETQYF.

This chain joins TRBV5-4 and TRBJ2-2; D could derive from TRBD1 or TRBD2 (7 bases each). The CDR3 spans 13 residues. CDR1 and CDR2 (germline): SGHNT, YYREEE (reference sequence). V shed 5 bases and J shed 10 bases, with 15 bases lying between them. The CDR3 nucleotides read TGTGCCAGCAGTTCAGGGGGAGGGTCGGAGCTGTTTTTT. The encoded protein is CASSSGGGSELFF. Based on the CDR3 plus reference TRBV5-4 and TRBJ2-2, the full variable domain is ETGVTQSPTHLIKTRGQQVTLRCSSQSGHNTVSWYQQALGQGPQFIFQYYREEENGRGNFPPRFSGLQFPNYSSELNVNALELDDSALYLCASSSGGGSELFFGEGSRLTVL.

J is TRBJ2-1 and V is TRBV4-2; D assignment may be TRBD1 or TRBD2 (5 bases each). V lost 4 bases to trimming and J lost 2 bases, with 15 bases between them. CDR1 and CDR2 (germline): LGHNA, YNFKEQ. This CDR3 spans 16 amino acids. CDR3 bases: TGTGCCAGCAGCCGAACCGGGACGGAGACCTACAATGAGCAGTTCTTC. It encodes CASSRTGTETYNEQFF.

This rearrangement joins TRBV6-6 to TRBJ2-1; 11 bases line up with TRBD2. This CDR3 comprises 16 residues. CDR1 and CDR2 from the germline V gene are MNHNY and SVGAGI (reference sequence). V trimming: 2 bases; J trimming: 8 bases; junction bases outside the gene matches: 8. CDR3 nucleotides: TGTGCCAGCAGTTACGGGACTAGCGGCAGACCCTATGAGCAGTTCTTC. Its protein product is CASSYGTSGRPYEQFF.

The sample holds one count of this clone. Other DNA sequences in the sample encode the same CDR3. V and J are TRBV7-6 and TRBJ2-5, with no clear D. The V gene lost 1 base and the J gene lost 4 bases, with 4 bases spanning the gap. This CDR3 comprises 12 residues. Germline CDR1 reads SGHVS; CDR2 reads FNYEAQ. In nucleotides, the CDR3 is TGTGCCAGCAGCTTAGGTCGAGAGACCCAGTACTTC. Protein product: CASSLGRETQYF. Together with reference TRBV7-6 and TRBJ2-5, the CDR3 gives the full variable domain: GAGVSQSPRYKVTKRGQDVALRCDPISGHVSLYWYRQALGQGPEFLTYFNYEAQQDKSGLPNDRFSAERPEGSISTLTIQRTEQRDSAMYRCASSLGRETQYFGPGTRLLVL.

This clone occurred once. The V call is TRBV9, the J call TRBJ1-1; TRBD1 matches at 8 bases. Germline V CDR1 and CDR2: SGDLS, YYNGEE. This CDR3 is built from 16 residues. With 4 bases clipped from V and 0 bases from J, the junction kept 8 bases outside the gene matches. CDR3 in amino acids: CASSRGVQGVNTEAFF. CDR3 nucleotides: TGTGCCAGCAGCCGTGGGGTACAGGGGGTGAACACTGAAGCTTTCTTT.

The J gene is TRBJ1-5, the V gene TRBV19; 7 bases are a match to TRBD1. The length of the CDR3 is 15 residues. Germline loops: CDR1 LNHDA, CDR2 SQIVND (reference sequence). The ends lost 7 bases at V and 5 bases at J; junction bases unmatched: 11. CDR3 DNA: TGTGCCAGTATTCATACAGGGGCTGTTTATCAGCCCCAGCATTTT. This codes for CASIHTGAVYQPQHF.

The J gene is TRBJ2-1, the V gene TRBV6-5, with D perhaps given as TRBD1 or TRBD2 (5 bases each). The CDR3 is 15 amino acids. V lost 2 bases and J lost 5, with 13 bases in between. The germline V gene encodes CDR1 MNHEY and CDR2 SVGAGI. Here the CDR3 reads CASSYLGGYNNEQFF. The CDR3 DNA reads TGTGCCAGCAGTTACCTTGGGGGATATAACAATGAGCAGTTCTTC.

The J gene is TRBJ2-7, the V gene TRBV6-5, with D possibly matching TRBD2 (5 bases). CDR1 is MNHEY, CDR2 SVGAGI, per germline. CDR3 length: 14 residues. The V end was cut by 5 bases, the J end by 1 base, with 12 bases between. CDR3 sequence: CASSPWSGSYEQYF. In DNA form, the CDR3 reads TGTGCCAGCAGTCCATGGTCGGGGTCCTACGAGCAGTACTTC.